These 28 T cell receptor beta chains were sequenced from one sample in a study of cytomegalovirus exposure and HLA in healthy donors. PCR employed 60 Vbeta and 13 Jbeta primers. Assay used: immunoSEQ multiplex PCR; TCRdb lists only in-frame clones, some missing. Of around 150,000 clones in the sample, 60% to 70% were seen once. Input material: PBMCs. These receptors were obtained from an older woman in good health and CMV-seropositive.

The sample holds one count of this clone. The V call is TRBV11-1, the J call TRBJ2-1; D may be TRBD2 (5 bases). This CDR3 is built from 13 residues. Trimming left V 4 bases short and J 8 bases short, with 12 bases between. Germline CDR1 SGHAT, CDR2 FQDESV (reference sequence). The DNA of the CDR3 is TGTGCCAGCAGCTCGGGATCAGCCGATGAGCAGTTCTTC. Translating gives CASSSGSADEQFF.

The rearrangement links TRBV7-3 to TRBJ2-1; TRBD1 aligns across 11 bases. Germline V gene lookup returns CDR1 SGHTA and CDR2 FQGTGA. The CDR3 sequence is 16 residues long. V was pared by 0 bases and J by 8 bases, with 6 bases of the junction left unmatched. CDR3 protein: CASSLTRDRGEDEQFF. As DNA, the CDR3 is TGTGCCAGCAGCTTAACCCGGGACAGGGGGGAGGATGAGCAGTTCTTC.

This sequence joins TRBV19 and TRBJ2-7, with 10 bases fitting TRBD2. Germline V gene data show CDR1 as LNHDA and CDR2 as SQIVND (reference sequence). V shed 7 bases and J 1 base; nucleotides not matched to a gene: 4. The CDR3 runs 14 residues. CDR3 DNA: TGTGCCAGTAAGGCTAGCGGGAGTTCCTACGAGCAGTACTTC. It encodes CASKASGSSYEQYF.

This clone was recorded at least ten times. The genes are TRBV2 and TRBJ1-2; 7 bases agree with TRBD1. The CDR3 is made up of 15 amino acids. Germline CDR1 SNHLY, CDR2 FYNNEI. J lost 3 bases, V lost 5 bases, and 9 bases had no gene match. The CDR3 protein is CASSPLTGSDYGYTF. DNA for the CDR3: TGTGCCAGCAGTCCCCTGACAGGGTCTGACTATGGCTACACCTTC.

The V call is TRBV2, the J call TRBJ2-2, with 8 bases that match TRBD1. CDR3 length: 15 amino acids. From germline, CDR1 is SNHLY and CDR2 FYNNEI. The trim removed 5 bases at V and 1 base at J, leaving 3 bases unmatched. The CDR3 region has the DNA TGTGCCAGCAGTCCCGGGACAGGGAACACCGGGGAGCTGTTTTTT. Residues: CASSPGTGNTGELFF.

The V gene is TRBV29-1, the J gene TRBJ2-3; D is unresolved. Trimming shortened V by 0 bases and J by 1 base, and 5 bases separated the two germline ends. Germline loops: CDR1 SQVTM, CDR2 ANQGSEA. The CDR3 extends over 13 amino acids. Here the CDR3 reads CSVEEAGTDTQYF. The CDR3 nucleotides are TGCAGCGTTGAAGAGGCAGGCACAGATACGCAGTATTTT.

CDR3 sequence reads: CASSLDRELYEQYF. The CDR3 bases are TGTGCCAGCAGCTTAGACAGGGAACTCTACGAGCAGTACTTC. V gene TRBV7-2 combines with J gene TRBJ2-7; a possible D gene is TRBD1 (6 bases). Germline CDR1 SGHTA, CDR2 FQGNSA. This CDR3 has 14 residues. V shed 1 base and J shed 3 bases, with 10 bases lying between them.

This rearrangement joins TRBV28 to TRBJ2-5; 8 bases fit TRBD1. Germline CDR1 and CDR2: MDHEN and SYDVKM. The junction had 7 bases not matched to a gene; V was cut back by 5 bases and J by 5 bases. The CDR3 spans 14 residues. The chain's CDR3 is CASSVGQAQETQYF. Written as DNA, the CDR3 is TGTGCCAGCAGTGTGGGACAGGCTCAGGAGACCCAGTACTTC.

This clone was seen a single time. The chain joins TRBV21-1 to TRBJ1-1. TRBV21-1 is deemed a pseudogene. This CDR3 comprises 14 residues. The CDR3 nucleotides read TGTGCCAGCAGCGCGGGACGGCCTGGCACTGAAGCTTTCTTT. Translation: CASSAGRPGTEAFF.

V usage is TRBV9 and J usage is TRBJ2-7; tentatively, D is TRBD1 (6 bases). Trimming shortened V by 4 bases and J by 3 bases, and 14 bases separated the two germline ends. CDR3 size: 14 residues. Germline loops: CDR1 SGDLS, CDR2 YYNGEE. As DNA, the CDR3 is TGTGCCAGCAGCAAAACGGGACAAAGCTACGAGCAGTACTTC. It yields the protein CASSKTGQSYEQYF.

V gene TRBV19 combines with J gene TRBJ2-1; TRBD2 agrees at 11 bases. J gave up 5 bases and V 1 base, and 13 bases lay outside the gene matches. The CDR3 extends over 19 amino acids. Germline-derived CDR1 and CDR2 are LNHDA and SQIVND (reference sequence). CDR3 in amino acids: CASSIGGFFSGRANNEQFF. CDR3 DNA sequence: TGTGCCAGTAGTATAGGCGGTTTCTTTAGCGGGAGGGCTAACAATGAGCAGTTCTTC.

This clone was counted a few times. The chain recombines TRBV5-1 with TRBJ2-3, with 8 bases lining up with TRBD2. Germline CDR1 SGHRS, CDR2 YFSETQ. V lost 0 bases and J lost 0; bases outside the gene matches: 3. This CDR3 has 16 amino acids. CDR3 nucleotide sequence: TGCGCCAGCAGCTTGGGGGCTAGCGGGAGCACAGATACGCAGTATTTT. Translated: CASSLGASGSTDTQYF.

The rearrangement uses TRBV11-1 and TRBJ2-1; D possibly corresponds to TRBD2 (6 bases). The CDR3 contains 16 residues. V was clipped by 5 bases and J by 0 bases, with 14 bases between them. Germline V gene lookup returns CDR1 SGHAT and CDR2 FQDESV (reference sequence). The CDR3: CASSRRGINSYNEQFF. For the CDR3, the DNA is TGTGCCAGCAGCCGGAGGGGCATTAACTCCTACAATGAGCAGTTCTTC.

This clone has just a few counts. CDR3 in DNA: TGCGCCAGCAGCGTTATACAGGGGAACACTGAAGCTTTCTTT. As protein: CASSVIQGNTEAFF. J is TRBJ1-1 and V is TRBV5-1, with D tentatively TRBD1 (6 bases). V lost 4 bases and J 1 base, leaving 11 bases between the germline ends. CDR1 SGHRS and CDR2 YFSETQ come from the germline V gene. The CDR3 is made up of 14 amino acids.

The gene calls are TRBV7-3 and TRBJ2-2; D is perhaps TRBD1 (6 bases). The germline V and J ends were trimmed by 1 base and 2 bases, with 11 bases remaining between them. This CDR3 is built from 16 residues. The V gene's germline CDR1 is SGHTA and CDR2 FQGTGA. The CDR3 protein is CASSLIGTINTGELFF. CDR3 coding DNA: TGTGCCAGCAGCTTAATCGGGACAATCAACACCGGGGAGCTGTTTTTT.

V is TRBV4-2 and J is TRBJ1-1; D gene unclear. CDR3 length: 15 amino acids. V lost 0 bases to trimming and J lost 4 bases, with 12 bases between them. Germline CDR1 and CDR2: LGHNA and YNFKEQ. In DNA form, the CDR3 reads TGTGCCAGCAGCCAAGATCGTTCCCGGGGCACTGAAGCTTTCTTT. It translates to CASSQDRSRGTEAFF.

This clone was recorded only once. The chain joins TRBV7-9 to TRBJ1-2; D is unclear. CDR3 size: 15 residues. Germline V gene lookup returns CDR1 SEHNR and CDR2 FQNEAQ (reference sequence). Trimming pared 1 base from V and 3 bases from J, leaving 12 bases between. CDR3 amino acids: CASSLDRAEDYGYTF. The CDR3, as DNA: TGTGCCAGCAGCTTAGATAGGGCGGAGGACTATGGCTACACCTTC.

The chain combines TRBV9 with TRBJ2-2, with 8 positions matching TRBD2. The CDR3 spans 17 residues. The V gene's germline CDR1 is SGDLS and CDR2 YYNGEE. Trimming removed 0 bases from V and 4 bases from J; junction bases left unmatched: 8. The DNA for the CDR3 is TGTGCCAGCAGCGTAGACGTTAGCGGGATTCCCACCGGGGAGCTGTTTTTT. This codes for CASSVDVSGIPTGELFF.

This clone was picked up a small number of times. The chain employs TRBV18 and TRBJ2-3; 8 nucleotides align to TRBD2. Trimming removed 6 bases from V and 1 base from J; junction bases left unmatched: 9. This CDR3 is 16 amino acids long. Germline lookup yields CDR1 KGHSH and CDR2 LQKENI. CDR3 in amino acids: CASSLTSGARTDTQYF. The CDR3 DNA sequence: TGTGCCAGCTCGCTCACTAGCGGAGCACGCACAGATACGCAGTATTTT.

This clone was seen only a few times. The chain recombines TRBV21-1 with TRBJ1-3. TRBV21-1 is a pseudogene segment. CDR3 length equals 15 residues. Here the CDR3 DNA reads TGTGCCAGCACCATAATGGGACTACTACCAAACACCATATATTTT. It yields the protein CASTIMGLLPNTIYF.

This clone was picked up a small number of times. The gene calls are TRBV7-2 and TRBJ2-7; 10 bases agree with TRBD2. CDR3 length equals 15 residues. V shed 5 bases, J shed 9 bases, and the junction held 13 bases outside the gene matches. Germline-derived CDR1 and CDR2 are SGHTA and FQGNSA. For the CDR3, the DNA is TGTGCCAGCAGCCGCAGGACTAGCGGAGTGGTTGTGCAGTACTTC. Its translation: CASSRRTSGVVVQYF.

This rearrangement joins TRBV6-5 to TRBJ2-3; a weak D match, TRBD2 (5 bases). The germline gives CDR1 MNHEY, CDR2 SVGAGI. The CDR3 loop spans 16 amino acids. With 4 bases removed from V and 1 base from J, the gap between germline ends came to 15 bases. The DNA for the CDR3 is TGTGCCAGCAGTTCATCCTTTAGCGCCCGCACAGATACGCAGTATTTT. Translated: CASSSSFSARTDTQYF.

The rearrangement uses TRBV30 and TRBJ1-1, with a tentative D call TRBD1 (6 bases). Germline CDR1 reads GTSNPN; CDR2 reads SVGIG (reference sequence). This CDR3 comprises 14 residues. The V end lost 1 base, the J end lost 3 bases, and 12 bases lay between the germline ends. DNA of the CDR3: TGTGCCTGGAGTGCCAATTACAGGGACACTGAAGCTTTCTTT. Its translation is CAWSANYRDTEAFF.

The V gene is TRBV5-1, the J gene TRBJ2-5; perhaps TRBD1 as D (6 bases). Trimming took off 4 bases at V and 0 bases at J, with 10 bases between the two ends. The CDR3 has 14 amino acids. CDR1 and CDR2 (germline): SGHRS, YFSETQ. The CDR3 DNA follows: TGCGCCAGCAGCACCCAGGGGTACCAAGAGACCCAGTACTTC. Amino acid sequence: CASSTQGYQETQYF.

V usage is TRBV6-5 and J usage is TRBJ2-7; 7 bases are a match to TRBD1. Trimming at V came to 6 bases and at J to 4 bases, leaving 12 bases not matched to a gene. Germline CDR1 is MNHEY and CDR2 is SVGAGI. The CDR3 length is 15 residues. The CDR3 is CASSSSTGSAYEQYF. CDR3 coding DNA: TGTGCCAGCAGCTCATCGACAGGGTCGGCGTACGAGCAGTACTTC.

The chain has TRBV28 and TRBJ1-3; no clear D. The CDR3 has 14 residues. Trimming took off 3 bases at V and 1 base at J, with 7 bases between the two ends. Per the germline V gene, CDR1 is MDHEN and CDR2 is SYDVKM. CDR3 protein: CASSFWSSGNTIYF. DNA of the CDR3: TGTGCCAGCAGTTTCTGGAGTTCTGGAAACACCATATATTTT.

Remarks on this clone: The junction shows a germline mismatch at one end, possibly a read error. J is TRBJ2-1 and V is TRBV11-1; 10 nucleotides line up with TRBD2. Germline V gives CDR1 SGHAT, CDR2 FQDESV (reference sequence). The CDR3 extends over 16 amino acids. CDR3 loop: CASSIAGGRTYNEQFF. CDR3 DNA: TGTGCCAGCAGCATAGCGGGAGGTAGGACCTACAATGAGCAGTTCTTC.

The chain combines TRBV2 with TRBJ1-2; the match to TRBD1 covers 7 bases. V shed 5 bases, J shed 2 bases, and the junction held 2 bases outside the gene matches. There are 13 residues in the CDR3. Germline CDR1 SNHLY, CDR2 FYNNEI. In DNA form, the CDR3 reads TGTGCCAGCAGTTTGACAGGGAACTATGGCTACACCTTC. It translates to CASSLTGNYGYTF.